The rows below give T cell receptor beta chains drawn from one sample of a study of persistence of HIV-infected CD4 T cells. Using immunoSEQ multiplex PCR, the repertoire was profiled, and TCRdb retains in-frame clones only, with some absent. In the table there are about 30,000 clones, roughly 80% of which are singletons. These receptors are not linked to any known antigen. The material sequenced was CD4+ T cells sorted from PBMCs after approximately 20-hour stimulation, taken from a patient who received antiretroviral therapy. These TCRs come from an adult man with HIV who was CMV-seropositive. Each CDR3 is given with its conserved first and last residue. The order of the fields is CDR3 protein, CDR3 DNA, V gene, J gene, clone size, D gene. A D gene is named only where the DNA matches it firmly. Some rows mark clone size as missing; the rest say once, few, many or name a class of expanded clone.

CASSRGEAYEQYF	TGTGCCAGCAGCCGTGGTGAAGCTTACGAGCAGTACTTC	TRBV6-6	TRBJ2-7	NA	NA
CASSEEGLIGNQPQHF	TGTGCCAGCAGTGAGGAGGGTTTGATCGGCAATCAGCCCCAGCATTTT	TRBV2	TRBJ1-5	few	NA
CASSLGRSLNEQFF	TGCGCCAGCAGCTTGGGTCGATCCCTCAATGAGCAGTTCTTC	TRBV5-1	TRBJ2-1	NA	NA
CASSTPGRENNEQFF	TGTGCCAGCAGCACTCCCGGGAGAGAGAACAATGAGCAGTTCTTC	TRBV9	TRBJ2-1	NA	NA
CASSQGTSPSYTF	TGTGCCAGCAGCCAAGGGACATCTCCTTCCTACACCTTC	TRBV3-1/TRBV3-2	TRBJ1-2	NA	NA
CASSSGTGGSYGYTF	TGTGCCAGCAGTTCCGGGACAGGGGGCAGCTATGGCTACACCTTC	TRBV6-5	TRBJ1-2	NA	TRBD1
CASSQVTGEQYF	TGTGCCAGCAGCCAAGTCACGGGAGAGCAGTACTTC	TRBV4-2	TRBJ2-7	few	NA
CASSVHGRKTEAFF	TGTGCCAGCAGCGTACACGGGAGGAAAACTGAAGCTTTCTTT	TRBV6-2/TRBV6-3	TRBJ1-1	NA	NA
CASSTTGEVYSNQPQHF	TGTGCCAGCAGCACTACAGGGGAAGTGTATAGCAATCAGCCCCAGCATTTT	TRBV4-2	TRBJ1-5	few	TRBD1
CASSFRGRSYNEQFF	TGTGCCAGCAGCTTCCGGGGCCGCTCCTACAATGAGCAGTTCTTC	TRBV11-3	TRBJ2-1	NA	NA
CASRYGQGTGELFF	TGTGCCAGCAGATACGGACAGGGGACCGGGGAGCTGTTTTTT	TRBV7-8	TRBJ2-2	NA	TRBD1
CAWSDYRGTNEKLFF	TGTGCCTGGAGTGATTACAGGGGGACTAATGAAAAACTGTTTTTT	TRBV30	TRBJ1-4	few	TRBD1
CASSPGGAGGRIDTQYF	TGCGCCAGCAGCCCTGGGGGAGCGGGGGGGCGCATAGATACGCAGTATTTT	TRBV4-1	TRBJ2-3	NA	TRBD2
CASSLGGQASEQYF	TGTGCCAGCAGTCTCGGCGGACAGGCAAGTGAGCAGTACTTC	TRBV6-5	TRBJ2-7	NA	TRBD1
CASSVDRGREGYTF	TGTGCCAGCAGTGTGGACAGGGGGCGAGAGGGCTACACCTTC	TRBV2	TRBJ1-2	NA	TRBD1
CASSYWLDQETQYF	TGTGCCAGCAGTTACTGGTTAGACCAAGAGACCCAGTACTTC	TRBV6-5	TRBJ2-5	NA	NA
CASSFANYNEQFF	TGTGCCAGCAGCTTTGCTAATTATAATGAGCAGTTCTTC	TRBV9	TRBJ2-1	NA	NA
CASSSGPGLGNTIYF	TGTGCCAGCAGCTCAGGCCCCGGGTTAGGAAACACCATATATTTT	TRBV7-8	TRBJ1-3	NA	NA
CASSLVTGQYGYTF	TGCGCCAGCAGCTTGGTTACAGGGCAATATGGCTACACCTTC	TRBV5-1	TRBJ1-2	NA	NA
CASSLAYQETQYF	TGTGCCAGCAGCTTAGCCTACCAAGAGACCCAGTACTTC	TRBV7-2	TRBJ2-5	NA	NA
CASSLDPSTDTQYF	TGTGCCAGCAGCTTAGATCCTTCCACAGATACGCAGTATTTT	TRBV7-2	TRBJ2-3	NA	NA
CASSPAGLQPQHF	TGTGCCAGCTCACCAGCAGGTTTGCAGCCCCAGCATTTT	TRBV18	TRBJ1-5	NA	NA
CASSSEGQGWDTQYF	TGTGCCAGCAGCTCAGAAGGACAGGGGTGGGATACGCAGTATTTT	TRBV7-2	TRBJ2-3	NA	TRBD1
CASRPPDRVNSPLHF	TGTGCCAGCAGGCCGCCGGACAGGGTTAATTCACCCCTCCACTTT	TRBV6-5	TRBJ1-6	NA	TRBD1
CASSTHWTGAGEQYF	TGTGCCAGCAGTACGCACTGGACAGGGGCAGGAGAGCAGTACTTC	TRBV28	TRBJ2-7	NA	TRBD1
CASSQTGGYTF	TGTGCCAGCAGTCAGACAGGTGGCTACACCTTC	TRBV2	TRBJ1-2	NA	NA
CASSLDRETEAFF	TGTGCCAGCAGCTTAGACAGGGAAACTGAAGCTTTCTTT	TRBV7-2	TRBJ1-1	NA	NA
CASSPSIETQYF	TGCGCCAGCAGCCCCAGCATAGAGACCCAGTACTTC	TRBV5-1	TRBJ2-5	NA	NA
CASSLGTGVTGSPLHF	TGCGCCAGCAGCTTGGGAACAGGGGTTACGGGTTCACCCCTCCACTTT	TRBV5-1	TRBJ1-6	NA	TRBD1
CASSLGQVLSGNTIYF	TGTGCCAGCAGTTTAGGACAGGTGCTGTCTGGAAACACCATATATTTT	TRBV2	TRBJ1-3	NA	TRBD1
CASSLVPVREAFF	TGTGCCAGCAGCTTAGTTCCGGTCAGAGAAGCTTTCTTT	TRBV7-9	TRBJ1-1	NA	NA
CASSLARAYEAFF	TGTGCCAGCAGCTTAGCCAGAGCCTATGAAGCTTTCTTT	TRBV7-9	TRBJ1-1	NA	NA
CASSQNSGGYEQYF	TGCGCCAGCAGCCAAAATTCAGGGGGCTACGAGCAGTACTTC	TRBV4-1	TRBJ2-7	NA	TRBD1
CASSLLRGAGGGYTF	TGTGCCAGCAGTTTATTAAGGGGGGCCGGGGGTGGCTACACCTTC	TRBV27	TRBJ1-2	NA	NA
CASSMGQGVRGYTF	TGTGCCAGCAGCATGGGACAGGGGGTGAGGGGCTACACCTTC	TRBV7-9	TRBJ1-2	NA	TRBD1
CASSSGLAGGNEQFF	TGTGCCAGCAGCTCGGGACTAGCGGGGGGCAATGAGCAGTTCTTC	TRBV11-3	TRBJ2-1	NA	TRBD2
CASCKDGDSGNTIYF	TGCGCCAGCTGTAAGGACGGCGACTCTGGAAACACCATATATTTT	TRBV4-1	TRBJ1-3	once	NA
CASSYGGARGYF	TGTGCCAGCAGTTACGGCGGGGCCCGTGGGTACTTC	TRBV6-2/TRBV6-3	TRBJ2-5	NA	NA
CASPGTGSPPHGYTF	TGTGCCAGCCCGGGGACAGGCTCACCTCCCCATGGCTACACCTTC	TRBV21-1	TRBJ1-2	NA	NA
CASSQESGGGNYNEQFF	TGCGCCAGCAGCCAAGAAAGCGGGGGGGGTAACTACAATGAGCAGTTCTTC	TRBV4-3	TRBJ2-1	few	TRBD2
CASSLGQGRGFTEAFF	TGCGCCAGCAGCCTAGGACAGGGAAGAGGTTTCACTGAAGCTTTCTTT	TRBV5-1	TRBJ1-1	NA	TRBD1
CASSYREGNQPQHF	TGTGCCAGCAGTTACAGGGAAGGCAATCAGCCCCAGCATTTT	TRBV6-5	TRBJ1-5	NA	NA
CASSLGSTTGELFF	TGTGCCAGCAGCTTAGGGTCTACTACCGGGGAGCTGTTTTTT	TRBV7-8	TRBJ2-2	NA	NA
CASSFGGPSVAQYF	TGTGCCAGCAGCTTTGGGGGGCCCTCCGTGGCCCAGTACTTC	TRBV5-4	TRBJ2-5	NA	NA
CASSLAAGVYQPQHF	TGTGCCAGCAGCTTAGCCGCAGGGGTGTATCAGCCCCAGCATTTT	TRBV7-2	TRBJ1-5	NA	NA
CASSLGETRHLNTEAFF	TGTGCCAGCAGTTTGGGCGAAACCAGGCATTTGAACACTGAAGCTTTCTTT	TRBV5-6	TRBJ1-1	NA	NA
CASSQDWGEADGYTF	TGCGCCAGCAGCCAAGACTGGGGGGAAGCTGATGGCTACACCTTC	TRBV4-3	TRBJ1-2	NA	NA
CSVRQGREKLFF	TGCAGCGTTCGACAGGGTCGTGAAAAACTGTTTTTT	TRBV29-1	TRBJ1-4	once	TRBD1
CASSEMGRMNTEAFF	TGTGCCAGCAGTGAAATGGGCCGCATGAACACTGAAGCTTTCTTT	TRBV6-1	TRBJ1-1	NA	NA
CASSLIGAVDTQYF	TGTGCCAGCAGCTTGATAGGGGCCGTAGATACGCAGTATTTT	TRBV5-5	TRBJ2-3	NA	NA
CASSEVSSSYEQYF	TGTGCCAGCAGTGAAGTTAGCTCCTCCTACGAGCAGTACTTC	TRBV2	TRBJ2-7	NA	NA
CASSYSRRDNSPLHF	TGTGCCAGCAGTTACTCGAGACGGGATAATTCACCCCTCCACTTT	TRBV6-5	TRBJ1-6	NA	NA